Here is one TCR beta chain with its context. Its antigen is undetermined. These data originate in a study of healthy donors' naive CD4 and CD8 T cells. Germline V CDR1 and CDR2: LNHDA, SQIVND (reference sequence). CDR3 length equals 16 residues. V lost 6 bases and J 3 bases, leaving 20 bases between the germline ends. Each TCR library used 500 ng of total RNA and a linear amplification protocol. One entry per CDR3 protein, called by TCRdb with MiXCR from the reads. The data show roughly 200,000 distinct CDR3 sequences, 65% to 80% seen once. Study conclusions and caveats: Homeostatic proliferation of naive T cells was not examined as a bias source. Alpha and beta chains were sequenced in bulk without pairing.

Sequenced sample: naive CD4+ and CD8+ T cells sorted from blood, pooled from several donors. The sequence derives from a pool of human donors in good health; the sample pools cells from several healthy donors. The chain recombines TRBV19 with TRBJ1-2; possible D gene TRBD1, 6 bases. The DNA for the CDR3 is TGTGCCAGTAGCCTGCCGGACAGCCCACTGTACTATGGCTACACCTTC. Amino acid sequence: CASSLPDSPLYYGYTF.